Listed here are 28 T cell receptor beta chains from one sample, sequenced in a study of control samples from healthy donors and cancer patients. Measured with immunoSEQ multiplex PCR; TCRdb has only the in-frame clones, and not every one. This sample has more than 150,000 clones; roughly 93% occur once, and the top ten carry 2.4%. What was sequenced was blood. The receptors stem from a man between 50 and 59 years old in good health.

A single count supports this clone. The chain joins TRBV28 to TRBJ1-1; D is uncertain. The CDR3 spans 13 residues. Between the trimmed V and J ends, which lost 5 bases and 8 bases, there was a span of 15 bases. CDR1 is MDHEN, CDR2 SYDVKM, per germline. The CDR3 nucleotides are TGTGCCAGCAGTCCCGAGGTCTGGGGAGAAGCTTTCTTT. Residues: CASSPEVWGEAFF.

CDR3: CAWLGRSGRPLTYNEQFF. The CDR3 nucleotides are TGTGCCTGGTTGGGCAGGAGCGGGAGGCCCCTTACCTACAATGAGCAGTTCTTC. The V and J genes are TRBV30 and TRBJ2-1; 9 bases are a match to TRBD2. The V and J ends lost 5 bases and 2 bases, in that order; junction bases with no gene match: 16. The CDR3 loop spans 18 amino acids. The germline gives CDR1 GTSNPN, CDR2 SVGIG (reference sequence).

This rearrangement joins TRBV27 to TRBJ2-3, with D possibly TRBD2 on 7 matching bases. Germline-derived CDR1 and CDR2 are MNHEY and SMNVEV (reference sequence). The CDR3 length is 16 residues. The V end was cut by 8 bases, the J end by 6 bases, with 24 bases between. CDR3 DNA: TGTGCCAGCCGGAGGGGGGGACGGGACTTTTCCGATACGCAGTATTTT. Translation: CASRRGGRDFSDTQYF.

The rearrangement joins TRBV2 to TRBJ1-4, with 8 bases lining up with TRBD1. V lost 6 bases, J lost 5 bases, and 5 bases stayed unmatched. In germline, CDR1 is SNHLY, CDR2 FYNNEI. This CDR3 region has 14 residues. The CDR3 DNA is TGTGCCAGCAGGCGCGGGACAGGAAATGAAAAACTGTTTTTT. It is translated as CASRRGTGNEKLFF.

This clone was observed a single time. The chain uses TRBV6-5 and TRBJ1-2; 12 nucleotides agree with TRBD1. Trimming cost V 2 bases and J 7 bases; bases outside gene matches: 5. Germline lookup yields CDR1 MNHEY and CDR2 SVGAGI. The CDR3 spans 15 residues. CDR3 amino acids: CASSYGTGGAGGYTF. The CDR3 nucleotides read TGTGCCAGCAGTTACGGGACAGGGGGCGCGGGTGGCTACACCTTC.

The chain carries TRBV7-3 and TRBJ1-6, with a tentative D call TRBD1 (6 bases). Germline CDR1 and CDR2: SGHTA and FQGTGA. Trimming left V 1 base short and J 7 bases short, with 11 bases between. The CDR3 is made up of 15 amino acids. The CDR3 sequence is CASSLNPGANSPLHF. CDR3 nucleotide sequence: TGTGCCAGCAGCTTAAACCCAGGGGCAAATTCACCCCTCCACTTT.

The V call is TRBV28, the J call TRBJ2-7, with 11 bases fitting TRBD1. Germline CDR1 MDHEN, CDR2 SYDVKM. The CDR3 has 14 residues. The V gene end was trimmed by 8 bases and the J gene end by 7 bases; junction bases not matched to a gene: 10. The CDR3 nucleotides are TGTGCCAGCGTTTCCGGGACAGGGGGGCTTGAGCAGTACTTC. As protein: CASVSGTGGLEQYF.

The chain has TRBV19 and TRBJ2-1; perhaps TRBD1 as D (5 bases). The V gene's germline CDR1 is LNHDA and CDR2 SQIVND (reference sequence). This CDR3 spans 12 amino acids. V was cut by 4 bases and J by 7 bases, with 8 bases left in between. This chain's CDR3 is CASSRQGNEQFF. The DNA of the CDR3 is TGTGCCAGTAGTAGGCAGGGTAATGAGCAGTTCTTC. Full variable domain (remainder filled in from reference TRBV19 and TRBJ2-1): DGGITQSPKYLFRKEGQNVTLSCEQNLNHDAMYWYRQDPGQGLRLIYYSQIVNDFQKGDIAEGYSVSREKKESFPLTVTSAQKNPTAFYLCASSRQGNEQFFGPGTRLTVL.

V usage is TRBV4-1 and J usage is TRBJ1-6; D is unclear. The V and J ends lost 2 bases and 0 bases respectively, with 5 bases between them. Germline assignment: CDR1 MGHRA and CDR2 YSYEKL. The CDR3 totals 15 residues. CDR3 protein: CASSQLSSYNSPLHF. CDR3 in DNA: TGCGCCAGCAGCCAACTAAGCTCCTATAATTCACCCCTCCACTTT.

The CDR3, as DNA: TGCACCAGCAGCCAAGAAATAGGCGTTTCTTTGGCCGTGCAAGAGACCCAGTACTTC. Encoded protein: CTSSQEIGVSLAVQETQYF. The chain employs TRBV1 and TRBJ2-5. TRBV1 is marked as a pseudogene. The CDR3 is 19 residues long.

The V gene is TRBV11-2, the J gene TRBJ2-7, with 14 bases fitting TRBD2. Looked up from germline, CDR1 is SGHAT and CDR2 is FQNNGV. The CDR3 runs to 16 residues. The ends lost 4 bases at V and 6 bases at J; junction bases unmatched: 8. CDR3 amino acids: CASSSGTSGRRGEQYF. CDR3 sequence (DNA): TGTGCCAGCAGCTCCGGGACTAGCGGGAGAAGGGGCGAGCAGTACTTC.

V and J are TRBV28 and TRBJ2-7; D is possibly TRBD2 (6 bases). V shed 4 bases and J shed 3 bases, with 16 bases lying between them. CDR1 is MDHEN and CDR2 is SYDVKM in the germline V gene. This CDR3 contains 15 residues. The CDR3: CASSSPTLRGYEQYF. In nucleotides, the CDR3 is TGTGCCAGCAGTTCCCCAACTTTGCGGGGCTACGAGCAGTACTTC. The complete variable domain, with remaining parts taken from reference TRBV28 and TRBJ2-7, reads DVKVTQSSRYLVKRTGEKVFLECVQDMDHENMFWYRQDPGLGLRLIYFSYDVKMKEKGDIPEGYSVSREKKERFSLILESASTNQTSMYLCASSSPTLRGYEQYFGPGTRLTVT.

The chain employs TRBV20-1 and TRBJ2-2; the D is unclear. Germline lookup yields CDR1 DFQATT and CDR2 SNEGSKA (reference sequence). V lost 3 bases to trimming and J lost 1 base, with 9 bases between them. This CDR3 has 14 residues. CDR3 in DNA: TGCAGTGCTAGTCTGTTCGGGAACACCGGGGAGCTGTTTTTT. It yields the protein CSASLFGNTGELFF.

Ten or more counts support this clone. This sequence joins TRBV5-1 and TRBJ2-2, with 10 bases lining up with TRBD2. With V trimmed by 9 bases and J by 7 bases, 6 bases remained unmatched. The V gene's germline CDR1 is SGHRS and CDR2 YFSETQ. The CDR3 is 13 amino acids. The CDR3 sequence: CATASGRVGELFF. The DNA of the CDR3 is TGCGCCACGGCGAGCGGGAGGGTCGGGGAGCTGTTTTTT.

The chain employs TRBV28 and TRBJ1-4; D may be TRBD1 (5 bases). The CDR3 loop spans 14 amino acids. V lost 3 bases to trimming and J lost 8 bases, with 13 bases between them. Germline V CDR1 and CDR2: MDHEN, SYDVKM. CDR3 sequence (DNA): TGTGCCAGCAGTTTGCCGCCCGGGGGAGAAAAACTGTTTTTT. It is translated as CASSLPPGGEKLFF. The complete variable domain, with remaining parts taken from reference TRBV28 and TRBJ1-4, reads DVKVTQSSRYLVKRTGEKVFLECVQDMDHENMFWYRQDPGLGLRLIYFSYDVKMKEKGDIPEGYSVSREKKERFSLILESASTNQTSMYLCASSLPPGGEKLFFGSGTQLSVL.

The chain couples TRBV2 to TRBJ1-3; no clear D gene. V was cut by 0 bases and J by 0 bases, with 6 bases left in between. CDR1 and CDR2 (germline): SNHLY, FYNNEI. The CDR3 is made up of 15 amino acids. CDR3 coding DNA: TGTGCCAGCAGTGAAGCCCAGACCTCTGGAAACACCATATATTTT. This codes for CASSEAQTSGNTIYF.

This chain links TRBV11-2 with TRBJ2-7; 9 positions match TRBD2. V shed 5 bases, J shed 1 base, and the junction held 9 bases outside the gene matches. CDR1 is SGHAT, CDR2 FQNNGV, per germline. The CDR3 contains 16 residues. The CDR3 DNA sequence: TGTGCCAGCAGCCTAGCCTGGACTAGCGTTTCCTACGAGCAGTACTTC. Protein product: CASSLAWTSVSYEQYF.

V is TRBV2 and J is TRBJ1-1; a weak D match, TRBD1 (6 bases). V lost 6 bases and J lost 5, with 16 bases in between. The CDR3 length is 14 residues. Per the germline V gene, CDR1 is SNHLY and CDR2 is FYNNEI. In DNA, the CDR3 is TGTGCCAGCAGCGCCGGGACATGGGGTACTGAAGCTTTCTTT. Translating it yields CASSAGTWGTEAFF.

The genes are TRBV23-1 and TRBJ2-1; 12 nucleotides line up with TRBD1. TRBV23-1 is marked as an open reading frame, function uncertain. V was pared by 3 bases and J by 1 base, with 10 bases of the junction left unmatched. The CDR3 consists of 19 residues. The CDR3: CASSHPGQGAIRSYNEQFF. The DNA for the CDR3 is TGCGCCAGCAGTCACCCGGGACAGGGGGCAATTCGATCCTACAATGAGCAGTTCTTC.

CDR3 sequence (DNA): TGTGCCAGCAGTTACTCTGGCTCTGGAAACACCATATATTTT. Its translation: CASSYSGSGNTIYF. This chain connects TRBV6-2 or TRBV6-3 to TRBJ1-3; D is unresolved. Trimming shortened V by 0 bases and J by 0 bases, and 3 bases separated the two germline ends. Germline CDR1 is MNHEY and CDR2 is SVGEGT. The length of the CDR3 is 14 residues.

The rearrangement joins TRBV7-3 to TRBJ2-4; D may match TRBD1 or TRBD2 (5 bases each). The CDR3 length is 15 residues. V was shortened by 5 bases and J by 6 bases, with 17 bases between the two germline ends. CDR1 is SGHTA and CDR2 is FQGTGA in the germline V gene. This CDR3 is CASSPGQGRGNIQYF. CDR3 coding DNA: TGTGCCAGCAGCCCAGGGCAGGGACGAGGAAACATTCAGTACTTC.

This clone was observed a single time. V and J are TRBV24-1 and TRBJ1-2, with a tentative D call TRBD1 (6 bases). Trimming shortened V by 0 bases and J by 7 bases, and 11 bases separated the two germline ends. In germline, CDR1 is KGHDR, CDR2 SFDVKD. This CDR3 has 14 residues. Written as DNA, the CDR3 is TGTGCCACCAGTGATTTGACAGGGCTTCGTGGCTACACCTTC. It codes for CATSDLTGLRGYTF.

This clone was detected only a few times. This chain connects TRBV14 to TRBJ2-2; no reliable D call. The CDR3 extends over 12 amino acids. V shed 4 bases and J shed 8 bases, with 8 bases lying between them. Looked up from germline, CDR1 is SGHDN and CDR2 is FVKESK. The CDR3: CASSLTLGELFF. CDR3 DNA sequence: TGTGCCAGCAGCCTTACATTGGGGGAGCTGTTTTTT.

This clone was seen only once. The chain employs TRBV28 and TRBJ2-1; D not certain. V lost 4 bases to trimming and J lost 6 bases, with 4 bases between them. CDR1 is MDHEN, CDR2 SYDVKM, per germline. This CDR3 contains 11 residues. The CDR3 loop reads CASSWGNEQFF. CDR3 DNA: TGTGCCAGCAGTTGGGGCAATGAGCAGTTCTTC.

The CDR3 here is CASSLDGNTEAFF. The CDR3, as DNA: TGTGCCAGCAGTCTGGACGGTAACACTGAAGCTTTCTTT. The V call is TRBV6-6, the J call TRBJ1-1; D not certain. Germline loops: CDR1 MNHNY, CDR2 SVGAGI (reference sequence). The CDR3 is 13 residues long. V gave up 5 bases and J gave up 2 bases, with 9 bases separating them.

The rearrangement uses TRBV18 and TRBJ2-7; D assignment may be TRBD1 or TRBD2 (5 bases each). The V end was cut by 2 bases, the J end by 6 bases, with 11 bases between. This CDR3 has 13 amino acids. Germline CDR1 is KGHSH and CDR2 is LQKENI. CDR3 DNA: TGTGCCAGCTCACCATATAGGGACGGCGAGCAGTACTTC. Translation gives CASSPYRDGEQYF. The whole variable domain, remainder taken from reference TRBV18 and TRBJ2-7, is NAGVMQNPRHLVRRRGQEARLRCSPMKGHSHVYWYRQLPEEGLKFMVYLQKENIIDESGMPKERFSAEFPKEGPSILRIQQVVRGDSAAYFCASSPYRDGEQYFGPGTRLTVT.

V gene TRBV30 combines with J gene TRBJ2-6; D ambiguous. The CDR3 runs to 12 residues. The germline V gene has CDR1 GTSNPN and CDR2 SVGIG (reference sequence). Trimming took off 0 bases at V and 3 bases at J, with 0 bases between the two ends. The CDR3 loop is CAWSVGANVLTF. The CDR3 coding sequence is TGTGCCTGGAGTGTTGGGGCCAACGTCCTGACTTTC.

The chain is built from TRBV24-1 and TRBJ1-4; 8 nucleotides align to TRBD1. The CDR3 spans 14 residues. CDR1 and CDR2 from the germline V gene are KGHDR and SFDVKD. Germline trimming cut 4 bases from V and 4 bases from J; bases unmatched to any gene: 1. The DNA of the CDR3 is TGTGCCACCAGTGAACAGGGGGATAATGAAAAACTGTTTTTT. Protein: CATSEQGDNEKLFF.